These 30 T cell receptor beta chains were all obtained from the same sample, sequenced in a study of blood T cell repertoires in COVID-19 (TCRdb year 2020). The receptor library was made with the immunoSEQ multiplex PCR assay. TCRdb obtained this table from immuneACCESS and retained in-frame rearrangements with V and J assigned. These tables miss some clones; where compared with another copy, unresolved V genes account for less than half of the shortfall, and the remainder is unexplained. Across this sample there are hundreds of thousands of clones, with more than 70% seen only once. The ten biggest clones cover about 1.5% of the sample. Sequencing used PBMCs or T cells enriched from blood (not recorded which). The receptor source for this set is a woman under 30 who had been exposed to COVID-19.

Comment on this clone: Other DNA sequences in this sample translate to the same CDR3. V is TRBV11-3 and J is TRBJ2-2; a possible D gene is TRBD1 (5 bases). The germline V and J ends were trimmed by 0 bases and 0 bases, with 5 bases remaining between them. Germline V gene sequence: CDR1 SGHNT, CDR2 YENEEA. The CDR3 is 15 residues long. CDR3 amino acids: CASSLDRANTGELFF. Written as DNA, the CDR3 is TGTGCCAGCAGCTTAGACAGGGCGAACACCGGGGAGCTGTTTTTT. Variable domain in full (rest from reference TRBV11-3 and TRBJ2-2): EAGVVQSPRYKIIEKKQPVAFWCNPISGHNTLYWYLQNLGQGPELLIRYENEEAVDDSQLPKDRFSAERLKGVDSTLKIQPAELGDSAVYLCASSLDRANTGELFFGEGSRLTVL.

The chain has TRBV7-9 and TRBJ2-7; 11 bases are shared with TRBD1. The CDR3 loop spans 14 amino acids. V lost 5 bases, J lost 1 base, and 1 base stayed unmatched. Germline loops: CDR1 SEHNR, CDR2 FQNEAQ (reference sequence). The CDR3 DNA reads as TGTGCCAGCAGCGGACAGGGGGCATCCTACGAGCAGTACTTC. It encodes CASSGQGASYEQYF.

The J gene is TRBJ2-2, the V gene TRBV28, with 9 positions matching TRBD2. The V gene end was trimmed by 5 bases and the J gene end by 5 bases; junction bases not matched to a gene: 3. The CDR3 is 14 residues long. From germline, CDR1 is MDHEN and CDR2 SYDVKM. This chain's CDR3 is CASSGTSRTGELFF. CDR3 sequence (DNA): TGTGCCAGCAGTGGGACTAGCAGGACCGGGGAGCTGTTTTTT.

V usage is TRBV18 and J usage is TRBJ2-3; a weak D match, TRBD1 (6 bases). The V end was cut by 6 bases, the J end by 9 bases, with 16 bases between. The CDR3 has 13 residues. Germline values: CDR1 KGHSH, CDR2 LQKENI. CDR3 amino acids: CASSPTGIGTQYF. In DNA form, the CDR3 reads TGTGCCAGCTCTCCCACAGGGATTGGGACGCAGTATTTT.

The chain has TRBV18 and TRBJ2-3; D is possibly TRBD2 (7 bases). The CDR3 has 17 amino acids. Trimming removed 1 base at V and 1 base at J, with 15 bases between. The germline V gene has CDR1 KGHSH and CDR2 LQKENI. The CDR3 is CASSPQKQGGGTDTQYF. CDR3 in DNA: TGTGCCAGCTCACCACAAAAACAGGGAGGGGGCACAGATACGCAGTATTTT.

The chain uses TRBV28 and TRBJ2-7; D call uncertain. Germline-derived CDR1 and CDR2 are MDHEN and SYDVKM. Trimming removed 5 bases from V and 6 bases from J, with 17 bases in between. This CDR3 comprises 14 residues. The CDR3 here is CASSPRRHSSEQYF. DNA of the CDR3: TGTGCCAGCAGTCCCCGCCGACACAGCAGCGAGCAGTACTTC.

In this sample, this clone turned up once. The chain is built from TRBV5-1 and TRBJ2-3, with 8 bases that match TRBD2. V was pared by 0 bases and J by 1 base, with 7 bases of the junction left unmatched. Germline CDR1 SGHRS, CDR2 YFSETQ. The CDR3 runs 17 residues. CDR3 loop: CASSLAILADRTDTQYF. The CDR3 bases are TGCGCCAGCAGCTTGGCCATACTAGCGGACCGCACAGATACGCAGTATTTT.

In DNA form, the CDR3 reads TGTGCCAGTAGTTTTCAAGGACTAGCGGGGCTCAATGAGCAGTTCTTC. Translating gives CASSFQGLAGLNEQFF. The chain uses TRBV19 and TRBJ2-1; 12 bases fit TRBD2. Per the germline V gene, CDR1 is LNHDA and CDR2 is SQIVND (reference sequence). With V trimmed by 5 bases and J by 6 bases, 8 bases remained unmatched. The CDR3 loop spans 16 amino acids.

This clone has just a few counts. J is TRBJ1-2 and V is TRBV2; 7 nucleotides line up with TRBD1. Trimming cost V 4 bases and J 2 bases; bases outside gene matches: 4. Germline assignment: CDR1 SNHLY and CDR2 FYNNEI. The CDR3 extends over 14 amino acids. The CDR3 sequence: CASSGDSRNYGYTF. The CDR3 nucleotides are TGTGCCAGCAGTGGGGACAGCCGCAACTATGGCTACACCTTC.

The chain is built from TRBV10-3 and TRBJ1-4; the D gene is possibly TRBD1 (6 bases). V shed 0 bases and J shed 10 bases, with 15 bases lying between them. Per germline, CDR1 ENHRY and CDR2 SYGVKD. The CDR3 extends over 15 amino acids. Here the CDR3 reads CAISESAGAGGKLFF. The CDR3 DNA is TGTGCCATCAGTGAGTCGGCGGGGGCTGGAGGAAAACTGTTTTTT.

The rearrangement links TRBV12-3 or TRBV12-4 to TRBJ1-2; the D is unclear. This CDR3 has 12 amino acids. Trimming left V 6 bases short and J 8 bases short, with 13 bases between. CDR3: CASSLRPGGYTF. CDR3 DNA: TGTGCCAGCAGCCTAAGACCCGGGGGCTACACCTTC.

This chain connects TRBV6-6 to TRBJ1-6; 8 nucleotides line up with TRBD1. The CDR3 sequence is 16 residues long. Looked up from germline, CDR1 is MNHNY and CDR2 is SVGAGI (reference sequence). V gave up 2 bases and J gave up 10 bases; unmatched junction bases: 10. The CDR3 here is CASSYRGQAIDSPLHF. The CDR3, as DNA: TGTGCCAGCAGTTACCGGGGACAGGCAATCGACTCACCCCTCCACTTT.

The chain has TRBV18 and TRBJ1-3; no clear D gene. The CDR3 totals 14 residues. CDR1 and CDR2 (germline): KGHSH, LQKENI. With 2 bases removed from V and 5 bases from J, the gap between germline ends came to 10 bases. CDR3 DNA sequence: TGTGCCAGCTCACCAGGAGAAATTCGAAACACCATATATTTT. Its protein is CASSPGEIRNTIYF.

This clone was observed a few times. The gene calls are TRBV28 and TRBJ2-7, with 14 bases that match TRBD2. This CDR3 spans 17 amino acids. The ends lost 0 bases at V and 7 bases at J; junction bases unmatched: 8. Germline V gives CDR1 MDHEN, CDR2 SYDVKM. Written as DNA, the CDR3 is TGTGCCAGCAGTTTATGGAGACTAGCGGGAGGGCCGGGTGAGCAGTACTTC. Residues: CASSLWRLAGGPGEQYF.

DNA for the CDR3: TGTGCCAGCAGCCAGGGACAGCGTACGGCCCAGCATTTT. This sequence encodes CASSQGQRTAQHF. The chain has TRBV14 and TRBJ1-5; 7 positions match TRBD1. The V and J ends lost 3 bases and 11 bases, in that order; junction bases with no gene match: 7. The CDR3 has 13 amino acids. Germline lookup yields CDR1 SGHDN and CDR2 FVKESK.

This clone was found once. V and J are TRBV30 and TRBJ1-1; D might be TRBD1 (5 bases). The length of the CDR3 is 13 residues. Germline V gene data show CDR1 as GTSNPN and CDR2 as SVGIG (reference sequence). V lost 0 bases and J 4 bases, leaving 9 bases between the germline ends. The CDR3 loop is CAWSVRGGTEAFF. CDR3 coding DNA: TGTGCCTGGAGTGTACGCGGGGGCACTGAAGCTTTCTTT.

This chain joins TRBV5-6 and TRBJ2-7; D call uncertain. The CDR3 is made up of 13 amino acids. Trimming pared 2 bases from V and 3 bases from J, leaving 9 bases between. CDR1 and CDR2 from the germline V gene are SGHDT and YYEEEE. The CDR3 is CASSLDTNYEQYF. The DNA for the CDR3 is TGTGCCAGCAGCTTAGACACCAACTACGAGCAGTACTTC. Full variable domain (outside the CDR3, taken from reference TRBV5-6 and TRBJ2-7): DAGVTQSPTHLIKTRGQQVTLRCSPKSGHDTVSWYQQALGQGPQFIFQYYEEEERQRGNFPDRFSGHQFPNYSSELNVNALLLGDSALYLCASSLDTNYEQYFGPGTRLTVT.

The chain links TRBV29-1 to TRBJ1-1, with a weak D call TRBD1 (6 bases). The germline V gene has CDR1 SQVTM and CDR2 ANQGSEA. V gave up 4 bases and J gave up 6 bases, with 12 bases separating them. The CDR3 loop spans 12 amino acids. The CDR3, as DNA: TGCAGCGTTGGCAAGGGGGAATCTGAAGCTTTCTTT. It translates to CSVGKGESEAFF.

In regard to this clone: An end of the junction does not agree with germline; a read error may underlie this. The CDR3 sequence: CASSPGTGAGANVLTF. The CDR3 nucleotides are TGTGCTAGCAGCCCAGGGACAGGGGCTGGGGCCAACGTCCTGACTTTC. This sequence joins TRBV7-7 and TRBJ2-6, with 10 bases that match TRBD1. The germline CDR1 and CDR2 sequences are SSHAT and FNYEAQ (reference sequence). The CDR3 is 16 residues long.

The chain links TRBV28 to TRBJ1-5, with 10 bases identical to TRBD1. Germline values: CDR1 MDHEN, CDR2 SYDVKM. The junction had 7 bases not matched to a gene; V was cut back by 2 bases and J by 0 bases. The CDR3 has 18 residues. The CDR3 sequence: CASSLRQGAKISNQPQHF. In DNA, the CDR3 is TGTGCCAGCAGTTTACGACAGGGGGCGAAAATTAGCAATCAGCCCCAGCATTTT. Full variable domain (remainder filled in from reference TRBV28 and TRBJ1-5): DVKVTQSSRYLVKRTGEKVFLECVQDMDHENMFWYRQDPGLGLRLIYFSYDVKMKEKGDIPEGYSVSREKKERFSLILESASTNQTSMYLCASSLRQGAKISNQPQHFGDGTRLSIL.

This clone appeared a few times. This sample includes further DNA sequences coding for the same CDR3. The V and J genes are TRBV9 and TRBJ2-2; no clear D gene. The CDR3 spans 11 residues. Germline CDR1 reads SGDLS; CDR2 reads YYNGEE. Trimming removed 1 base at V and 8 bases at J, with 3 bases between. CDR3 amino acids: CASSVSGELFF. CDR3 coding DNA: TGTGCCAGCAGCGTATCTGGGGAGCTGTTTTTT.

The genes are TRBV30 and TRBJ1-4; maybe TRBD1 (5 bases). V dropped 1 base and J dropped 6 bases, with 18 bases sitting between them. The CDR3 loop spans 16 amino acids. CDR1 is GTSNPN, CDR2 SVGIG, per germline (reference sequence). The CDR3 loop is CAWSGQTDGTYEKLFF. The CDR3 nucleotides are TGTGCCTGGAGTGGTCAAACGGACGGGACTTATGAAAAACTGTTTTTT. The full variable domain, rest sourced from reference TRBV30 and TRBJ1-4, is SQTIHQWPATLVQPVGSPLSLECTVEGTSNPNLYWYRQAAGRGLQLLFYSVGIGQISSEVPQNLSASRPQDRQFILSSKKLLLSDSGFYLCAWSGQTDGTYEKLFFGSGTQLSVL.

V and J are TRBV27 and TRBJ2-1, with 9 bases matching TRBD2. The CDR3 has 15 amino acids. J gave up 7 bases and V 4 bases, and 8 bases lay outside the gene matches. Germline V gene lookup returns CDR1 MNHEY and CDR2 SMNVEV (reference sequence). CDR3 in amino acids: CASSSPSGGRNEQFF. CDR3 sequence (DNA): TGTGCCAGCAGTTCTCCCAGCGGGGGGCGAAATGAGCAGTTCTTC.

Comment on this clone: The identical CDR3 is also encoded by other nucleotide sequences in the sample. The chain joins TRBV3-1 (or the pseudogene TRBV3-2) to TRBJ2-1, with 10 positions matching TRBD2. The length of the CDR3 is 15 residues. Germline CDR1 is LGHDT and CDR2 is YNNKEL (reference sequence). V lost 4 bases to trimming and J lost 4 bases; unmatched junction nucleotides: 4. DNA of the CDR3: TGTGCCAGCAGCCCAAGCGGGGGGGGGTACAATGAGCAGTTCTTC. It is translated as CASSPSGGGYNEQFF.

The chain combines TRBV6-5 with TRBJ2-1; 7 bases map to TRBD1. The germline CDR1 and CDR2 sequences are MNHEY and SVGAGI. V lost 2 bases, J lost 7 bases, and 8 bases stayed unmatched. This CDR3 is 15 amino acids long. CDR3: CASSYPTGKGNEQFF. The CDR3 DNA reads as TGTGCCAGCAGTTACCCGACAGGGAAGGGGAATGAGCAGTTCTTC.

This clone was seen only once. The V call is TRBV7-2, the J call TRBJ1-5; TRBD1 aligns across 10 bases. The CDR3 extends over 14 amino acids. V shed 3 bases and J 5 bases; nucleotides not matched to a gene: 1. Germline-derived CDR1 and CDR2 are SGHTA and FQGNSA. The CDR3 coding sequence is TGTGCCAGCAGCTTGGGACAGGGGTATCAGCCCCAGCATTTT. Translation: CASSLGQGYQPQHF.

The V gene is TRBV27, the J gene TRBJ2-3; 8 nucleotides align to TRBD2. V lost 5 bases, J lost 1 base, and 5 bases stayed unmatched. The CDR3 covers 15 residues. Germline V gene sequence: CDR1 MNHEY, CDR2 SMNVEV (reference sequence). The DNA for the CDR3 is TGTGCCAGCAGTCCGGGGGGGGCCCGCACAGATACGCAGTATTTT. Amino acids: CASSPGGARTDTQYF.

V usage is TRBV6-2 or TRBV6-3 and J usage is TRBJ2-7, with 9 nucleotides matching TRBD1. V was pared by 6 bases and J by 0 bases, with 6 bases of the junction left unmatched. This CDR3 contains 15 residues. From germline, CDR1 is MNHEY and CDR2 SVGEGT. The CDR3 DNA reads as TGTGCCAGCAGCAGAGGACAGGGGTCCTCCTACGAGCAGTACTTC. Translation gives CASSRGQGSSYEQYF.

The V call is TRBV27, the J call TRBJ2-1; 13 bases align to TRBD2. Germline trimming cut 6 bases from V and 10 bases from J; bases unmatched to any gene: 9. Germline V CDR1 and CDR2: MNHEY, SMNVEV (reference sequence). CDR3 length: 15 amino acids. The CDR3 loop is CASRLRTSGRNEQFF. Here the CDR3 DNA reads TGTGCCAGCAGACTACGGACTAGCGGGAGAAACGAGCAGTTCTTC.

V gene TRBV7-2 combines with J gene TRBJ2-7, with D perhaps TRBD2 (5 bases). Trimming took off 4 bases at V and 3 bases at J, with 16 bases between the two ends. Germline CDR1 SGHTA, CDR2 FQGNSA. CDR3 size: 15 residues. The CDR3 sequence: CASSSDLGWGYEQYF. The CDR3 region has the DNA TGTGCCAGCAGCTCGGACTTGGGTTGGGGCTACGAGCAGTACTTC.